This T cell receptor beta chain emerged from a study of shared clonotypes between healthy human individuals. Repertoires were generated with immunoSEQ multiplex PCR, while TCRdb's copy carries only in-frame clones and drops some. The table includes about 110,000 clones, 65% to 75% detected once. The ends lost 5 bases at V and 2 bases at J; junction bases unmatched: 4. The length of the CDR3 is 14 residues. The germline gives CDR1 PRHDT, CDR2 FYEKMQ (reference sequence). The clonotype originates from a woman under 40 in good health. This sequence joins TRBV13 and TRBJ2-7, with TRBD2 matching 9 bases. Sample: memory CD8+ T cells sorted from blood. Subset: CD45RO+ cells pooled with CCR7-negative TemRA cells. This CDR3 is CASSATSGPYEQYF. DNA of the CDR3: TGTGCCAGCAGCGCGACTAGCGGACCCTACGAGCAGTACTTC.